Shown below are 2 T cell receptor beta chains from a single sample sequenced in a study of blood T cell repertoires in COVID-19 (dated by TCRdb to about 2020). The receptor library was made with the immunoSEQ multiplex PCR assay. Held by TCRdb, this immuneACCESS table contains in-frame sequences only and omits some clones. Under half of the omission traces to an unresolved V gene where checked; the cause of the rest is unknown. The sample table holds about 63,000 clones, of which 84% were seen once. 10% to 15% of the sample lies in the top ten. The source material was peripheral blood. All receptors come from a human donor in a cohort sampled during active COVID-19.

V gene TRBV6-5 combines with J gene TRBJ2-3; no clear D gene. Germline V gives CDR1 MNHEY, CDR2 SVGAGI. Trimming stripped 6 bases from V and 4 bases from J, with 5 bases between. The CDR3 has 11 residues. CDR3: CASRAPDTQYF. The DNA of the CDR3 is TGTGCCAGCAGAGCCCCAGATACGCAGTATTTT.

The V call is TRBV18, the J call TRBJ1-5, with D unresolved. Germline V gives CDR1 KGHSH, CDR2 LQKENI. V gave up 0 bases and J gave up 5 bases, with 8 bases separating them. The CDR3 runs 14 residues. CDR3 sequence reads: CASSPPYSYQPQHF. In DNA form, the CDR3 reads TGTGCCAGCTCACCACCGTACAGCTATCAGCCCCAGCATTTT.